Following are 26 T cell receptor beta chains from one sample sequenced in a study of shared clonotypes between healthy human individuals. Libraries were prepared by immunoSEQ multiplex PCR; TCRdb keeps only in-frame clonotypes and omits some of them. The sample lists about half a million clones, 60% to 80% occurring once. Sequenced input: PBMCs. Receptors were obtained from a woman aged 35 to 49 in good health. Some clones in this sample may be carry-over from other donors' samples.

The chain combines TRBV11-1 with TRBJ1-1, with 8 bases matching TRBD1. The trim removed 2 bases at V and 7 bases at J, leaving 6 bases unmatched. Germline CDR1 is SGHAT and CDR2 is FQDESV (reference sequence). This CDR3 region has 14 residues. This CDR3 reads CASSLQGALVEAFF. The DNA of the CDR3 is TGTGCCAGCAGCTTACAGGGGGCTCTGGTTGAAGCTTTCTTT.

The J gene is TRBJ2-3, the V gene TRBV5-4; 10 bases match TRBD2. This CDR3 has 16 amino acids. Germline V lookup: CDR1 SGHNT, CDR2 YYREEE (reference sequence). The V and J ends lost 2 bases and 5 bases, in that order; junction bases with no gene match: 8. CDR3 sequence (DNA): TGTGCCAGCAGCTTAAGGCTAGCGGGAGTAGAAGATACGCAGTATTTT. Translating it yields CASSLRLAGVEDTQYF.

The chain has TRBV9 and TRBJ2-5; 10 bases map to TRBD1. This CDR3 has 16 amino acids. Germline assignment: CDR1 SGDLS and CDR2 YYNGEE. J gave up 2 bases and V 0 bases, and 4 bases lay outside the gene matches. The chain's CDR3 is CASSVGTGGGQETQYF. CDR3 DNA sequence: TGTGCCAGCAGCGTAGGGACAGGGGGGGGACAAGAGACCCAGTACTTC. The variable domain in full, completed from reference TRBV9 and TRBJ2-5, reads DSGVTQTPKHLITATGQRVTLRCSPRSGDLSVYWYQQSLDQGLQFLIQYYNGEERAKGNILERFSAQQFPDLHSELNLSSLELGDSALYFCASSVGTGGGQETQYFGPGTRLLVL.

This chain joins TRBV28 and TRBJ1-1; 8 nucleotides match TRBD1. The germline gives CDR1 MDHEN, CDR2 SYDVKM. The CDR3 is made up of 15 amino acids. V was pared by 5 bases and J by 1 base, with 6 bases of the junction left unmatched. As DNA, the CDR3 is TGTGCCAGCAGTGCTATAGGACAGGGGAACACTGAAGCTTTCTTT. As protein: CASSAIGQGNTEAFF.

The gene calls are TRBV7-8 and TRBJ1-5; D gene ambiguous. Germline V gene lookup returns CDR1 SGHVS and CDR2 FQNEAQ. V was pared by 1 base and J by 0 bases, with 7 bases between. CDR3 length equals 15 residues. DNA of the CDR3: TGTGCCAGCAGCTTAGGGCACAATAGCAATCAGCCCCAGCATTTT. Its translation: CASSLGHNSNQPQHF.

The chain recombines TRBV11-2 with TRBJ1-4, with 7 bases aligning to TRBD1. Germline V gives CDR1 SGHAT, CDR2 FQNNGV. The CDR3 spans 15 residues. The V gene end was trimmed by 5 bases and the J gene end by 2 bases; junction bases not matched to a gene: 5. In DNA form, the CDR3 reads TGTGCCAGCAGCCCCAGGGGGGTCACTAATGAAAAACTGTTTTTT. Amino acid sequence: CASSPRGVTNEKLFF.

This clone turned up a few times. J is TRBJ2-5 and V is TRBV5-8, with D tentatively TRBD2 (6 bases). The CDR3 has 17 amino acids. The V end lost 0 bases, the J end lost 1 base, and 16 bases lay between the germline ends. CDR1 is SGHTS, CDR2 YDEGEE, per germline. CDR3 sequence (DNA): TGTGCCAGCAGCTTGGCCCTGTCCTACGGGAGCCAAGAGACCCAGTACTTC. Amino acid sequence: CASSLALSYGSQETQYF.

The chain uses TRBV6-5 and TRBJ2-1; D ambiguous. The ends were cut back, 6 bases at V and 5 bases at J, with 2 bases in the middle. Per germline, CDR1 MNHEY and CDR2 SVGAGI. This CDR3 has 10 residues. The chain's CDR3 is CASSHNEQFF. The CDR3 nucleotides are TGTGCCAGCAGCCACAATGAGCAGTTCTTC.

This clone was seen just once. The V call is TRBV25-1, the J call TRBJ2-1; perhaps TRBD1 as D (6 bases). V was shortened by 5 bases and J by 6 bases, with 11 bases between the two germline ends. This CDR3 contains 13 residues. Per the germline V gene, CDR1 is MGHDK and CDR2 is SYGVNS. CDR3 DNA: TGTGCCAGCAGTTCTACAGGGAGCAATGAGCAGTTCTTC. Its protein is CASSSTGSNEQFF.

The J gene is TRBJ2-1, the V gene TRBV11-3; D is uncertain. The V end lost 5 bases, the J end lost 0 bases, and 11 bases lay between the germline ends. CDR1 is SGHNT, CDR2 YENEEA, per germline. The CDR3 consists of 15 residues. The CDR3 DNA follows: TGTGCCAGCAGCCTTGGGCTGAGCTCCTACAATGAGCAGTTCTTC. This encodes CASSLGLSSYNEQFF. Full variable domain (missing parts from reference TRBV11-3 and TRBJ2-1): EAGVVQSPRYKIIEKKQPVAFWCNPISGHNTLYWYLQNLGQGPELLIRYENEEAVDDSQLPKDRFSAERLKGVDSTLKIQPAELGDSAVYLCASSLGLSSYNEQFFGPGTRLTVL.

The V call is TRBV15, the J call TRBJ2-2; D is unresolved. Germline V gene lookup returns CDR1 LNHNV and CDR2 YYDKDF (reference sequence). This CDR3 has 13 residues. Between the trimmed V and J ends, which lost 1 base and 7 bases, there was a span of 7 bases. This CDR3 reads CATSRGVSGELFF. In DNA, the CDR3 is TGTGCCACCAGCAGAGGAGTGAGCGGGGAGCTGTTTTTT.

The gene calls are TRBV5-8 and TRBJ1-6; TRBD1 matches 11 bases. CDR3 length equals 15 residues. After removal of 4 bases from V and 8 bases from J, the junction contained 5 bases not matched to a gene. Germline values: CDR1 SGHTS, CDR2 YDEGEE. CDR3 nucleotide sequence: TGTGCCAGCAGCAACAGGGGACAGGGGGATTCACCCCTCCACTTT. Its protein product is CASSNRGQGDSPLHF.

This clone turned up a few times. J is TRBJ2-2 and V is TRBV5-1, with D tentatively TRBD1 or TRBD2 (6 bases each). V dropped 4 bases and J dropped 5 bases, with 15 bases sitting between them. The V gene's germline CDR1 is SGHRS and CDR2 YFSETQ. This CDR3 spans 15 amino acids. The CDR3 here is CASSPHGGGTGELFF. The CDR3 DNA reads TGCGCCAGCAGCCCCCACGGAGGGGGGACCGGGGAGCTGTTTTTT.

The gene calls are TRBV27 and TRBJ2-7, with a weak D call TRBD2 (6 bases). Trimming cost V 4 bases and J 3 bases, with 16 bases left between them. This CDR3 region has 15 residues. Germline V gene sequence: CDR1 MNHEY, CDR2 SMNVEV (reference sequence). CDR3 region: CASSYRGRGSYEQYF. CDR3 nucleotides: TGTGCCAGCAGTTACCGGGGACGGGGGAGCTACGAGCAGTACTTC.

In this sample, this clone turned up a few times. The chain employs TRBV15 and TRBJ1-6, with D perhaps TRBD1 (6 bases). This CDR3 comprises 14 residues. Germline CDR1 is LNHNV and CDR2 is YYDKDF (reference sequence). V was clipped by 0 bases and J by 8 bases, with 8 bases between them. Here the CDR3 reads CATSREPGDSPLHF. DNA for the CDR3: TGTGCCACCAGCAGAGAGCCAGGGGATTCACCCCTCCACTTT.

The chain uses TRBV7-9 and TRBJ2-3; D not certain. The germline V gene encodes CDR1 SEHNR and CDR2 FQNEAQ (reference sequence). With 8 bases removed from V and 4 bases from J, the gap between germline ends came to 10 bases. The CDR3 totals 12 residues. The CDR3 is CASGTQADTQYF. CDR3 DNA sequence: TGTGCCAGCGGAACACAAGCAGATACGCAGTATTTT.

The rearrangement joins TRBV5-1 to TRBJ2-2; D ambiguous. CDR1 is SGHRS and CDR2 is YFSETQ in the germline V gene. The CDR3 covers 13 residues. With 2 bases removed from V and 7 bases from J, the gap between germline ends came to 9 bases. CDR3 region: CASSFRIGGELFF. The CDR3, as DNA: TGCGCCAGCAGCTTCCGAATTGGCGGGGAGCTGTTTTTT. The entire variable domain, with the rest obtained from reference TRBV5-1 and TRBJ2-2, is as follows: KAGVTQTPRYLIKTRGQQVTLSCSPISGHRSVSWYQQTPGQGLQFLFEYFSETQRNKGNFPGRFSGRQFSNSRSEMNVSTLELGDSALYLCASSFRIGGELFFGEGSRLTVL.

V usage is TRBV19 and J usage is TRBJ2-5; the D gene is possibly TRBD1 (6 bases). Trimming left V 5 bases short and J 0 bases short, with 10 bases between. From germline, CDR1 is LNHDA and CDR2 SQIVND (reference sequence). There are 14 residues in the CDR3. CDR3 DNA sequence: TGTGCCAGTAGTTTGACAGGCTACCAAGAGACCCAGTACTTC. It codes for CASSLTGYQETQYF.

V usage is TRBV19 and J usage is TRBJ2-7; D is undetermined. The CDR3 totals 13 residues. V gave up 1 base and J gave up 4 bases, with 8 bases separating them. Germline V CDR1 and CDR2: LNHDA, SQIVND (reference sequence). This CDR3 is CASSIGPWYEQYF. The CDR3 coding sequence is TGTGCCAGTAGTATAGGGCCTTGGTACGAGCAGTACTTC. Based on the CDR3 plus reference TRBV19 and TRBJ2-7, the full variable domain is DGGITQSPKYLFRKEGQNVTLSCEQNLNHDAMYWYRQDPGQGLRLIYYSQIVNDFQKGDIAEGYSVSREKKESFPLTVTSAQKNPTAFYLCASSIGPWYEQYFGPGTRLTVT.

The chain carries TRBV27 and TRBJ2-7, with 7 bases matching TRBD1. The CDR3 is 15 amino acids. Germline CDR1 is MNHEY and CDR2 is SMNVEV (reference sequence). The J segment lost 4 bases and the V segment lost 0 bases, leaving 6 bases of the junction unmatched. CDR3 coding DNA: TGTGCCAGCAGTTTATCGTGGACAGGTAGATACGAGCAGTACTTC. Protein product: CASSLSWTGRYEQYF.

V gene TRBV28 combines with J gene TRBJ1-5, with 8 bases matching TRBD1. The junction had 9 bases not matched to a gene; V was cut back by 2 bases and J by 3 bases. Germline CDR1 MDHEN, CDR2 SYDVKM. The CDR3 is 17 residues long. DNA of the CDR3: TGTGCCAGCAGTTTAAAGACAGGGGTAGTTGCCAATCAGCCCCAGCATTTT. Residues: CASSLKTGVVANQPQHF. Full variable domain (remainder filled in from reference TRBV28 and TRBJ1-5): DVKVTQSSRYLVKRTGEKVFLECVQDMDHENMFWYRQDPGLGLRLIYFSYDVKMKEKGDIPEGYSVSREKKERFSLILESASTNQTSMYLCASSLKTGVVANQPQHFGDGTRLSIL.

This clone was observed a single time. The CDR3 nucleotides read TGTGCCAGCAGCGTGGCCGGGGGGAATGAGCAGTTCTTC. Its translation is CASSVAGGNEQFF. The J gene is TRBJ2-1, the V gene TRBV11-3; 7 bases line up with TRBD2. The germline V gene has CDR1 SGHNT and CDR2 YENEEA. This CDR3 is built from 13 residues. V dropped 5 bases and J dropped 7; count of bases not matched to a gene: 5.

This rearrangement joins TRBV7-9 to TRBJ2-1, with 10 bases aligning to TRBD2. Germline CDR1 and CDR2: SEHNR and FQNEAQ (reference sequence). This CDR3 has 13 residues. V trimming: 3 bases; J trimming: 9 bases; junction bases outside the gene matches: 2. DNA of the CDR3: TGTGCCAGCAGCTTTAGCGGGGGGAGTGAGCAGTTCTTC. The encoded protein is CASSFSGGSEQFF.

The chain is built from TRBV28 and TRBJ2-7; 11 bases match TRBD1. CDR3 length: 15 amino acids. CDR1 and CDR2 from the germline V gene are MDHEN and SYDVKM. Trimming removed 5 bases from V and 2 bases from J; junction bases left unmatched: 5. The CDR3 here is CASSPPGQGAYEQYF. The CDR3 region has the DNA TGTGCCAGCAGTCCCCCGGGACAGGGGGCCTACGAGCAGTACTTC.

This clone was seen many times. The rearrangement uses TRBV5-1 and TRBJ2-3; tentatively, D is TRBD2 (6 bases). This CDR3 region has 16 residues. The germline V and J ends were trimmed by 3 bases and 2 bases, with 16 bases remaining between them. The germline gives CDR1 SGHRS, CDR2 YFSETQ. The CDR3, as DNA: TGCGCCAGCAGCTGGGCCGGGGCGGGGCCCACAGATACGCAGTATTTT. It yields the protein CASSWAGAGPTDTQYF.

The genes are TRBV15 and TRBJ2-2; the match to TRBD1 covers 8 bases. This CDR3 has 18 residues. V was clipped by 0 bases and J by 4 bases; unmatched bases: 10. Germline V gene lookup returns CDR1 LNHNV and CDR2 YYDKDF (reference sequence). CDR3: CATSRDYAGQDFTGELFF. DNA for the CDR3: TGTGCCACCAGCAGAGATTATGCGGGACAGGACTTCACCGGGGAGCTGTTTTTT.